The present T cell receptor (beta chain) was sequenced within a study of CD8 T cells in ankylosing spondylitis. Study-wide findings and caveats: Disease-linked clones were reportedly significantly enriched in matched ankylosing spondylitis synovial fluid. Some of the motif variants had earlier been found in reactive arthritis patients' fluid and blood.

The CDR3 length is 14 residues. Germline values: CDR1 SGHRS, CDR2 YFSETQ. Trimming pared 4 bases from V and 4 bases from J, leaving 14 bases between. Concerning this clonotype itself: Its target is unknown.

Construction of TCR beta libraries was performed using quantitative 5'-RACE with molecular barcodes. TCRdb re-called the 5' RACE reads through MiXCR, storing one row per CDR3 protein. Counted here are hundreds of thousands of distinct CDR3 sequences, 10% to 13% occurring once; the ten biggest clones make up approximately 20%. Input material: blood, either unsorted or a sorted T cell fraction (not recorded which). The V call is TRBV5-1, the J call TRBJ2-5, with a possible D match to TRBD1 (7 bases). The TCR sequence derives from a male donor with ankylosing spondylitis or in good health (not recorded which). In DNA form, the CDR3 reads TGCGCCAGCAGCACAAGACAGGGAGGAGAGACCCAGTACTTC. Protein sequence: CASSTRQGGETQYF.